This TCR beta chain is drawn from a study of shared clonotypes between healthy human individuals. Across the study: The donors, a couple of women and a few men, were aged 18 to 49. The study, taken as a whole, reports: Investigators expected sequencing depth to affect clonotype sharing among donors.

Details on this clone: What it binds is not known.

Each subset's genomic DNA was shared equally among a number of immunoSEQ plates. Sequencing was performed on unsorted PBMC DNA using ten immunoSEQ deep assay plates. Sequencing was performed with immunoSEQ multiplex PCR; in TCRdb, only in-frame clones are kept and a portion is missing. The sample includes about 490,000 clones, 76% of them seen just once. CDR1 is SSHAT and CDR2 is FNYEAQ in the germline V gene (reference sequence). The length of the CDR3 is 15 residues. The J segment lost 2 bases and the V segment lost 6 bases, leaving 8 bases of the junction unmatched. The TCR originated in a middle-aged woman in good health. Some clones in this sample may be carry-over from other donors' samples. The chain uses TRBV7-7 and TRBJ1-1, with 8 nucleotides matching TRBD1. The sample comprised PBMCs. CDR3 coding DNA: TGTGCCAGCAGTCCTATTGCAGGGGGCAACACTGAAGCTTTCTTT. Protein sequence: CASSPIAGGNTEAFF.